Reported below is one T cell receptor (beta chain). Its specificity is not known. This entry comes from a study of blood T cells in healthy people across ages. Findings of the study overall: Significant beta diversity loss was already apparent by age around 40, declining roughly linearly. Both naive CD4+ cell counts and diversity were greater in long-lived donors than in aged donors.

A second about 6 to 11 cycle PCR used barcoded and J-beta primers. TCRdb reprocessed the 5' RACE reads with MiXCR, giving one entry per CDR3 protein. The sample lists about 290,000 distinct CDR3 sequences; 25% to 30% were seen once. Germline-derived CDR1 and CDR2 are SGHDN and FVKESK. The CDR3 extends over 13 amino acids. V lost 6 bases to trimming and J lost 2 bases; unmatched junction nucleotides: 0. This receptor was identified in an older woman in good health. The J gene is TRBJ2-7, the V gene TRBV14; 11 nucleotides agree with TRBD1. The specimen sequenced was blood. CDR3 sequence: CASRGQGAYEQYF. The CDR3 DNA sequence: TGTGCCAGCAGGGGACAGGGGGCCTACGAGCAGTACTTC.